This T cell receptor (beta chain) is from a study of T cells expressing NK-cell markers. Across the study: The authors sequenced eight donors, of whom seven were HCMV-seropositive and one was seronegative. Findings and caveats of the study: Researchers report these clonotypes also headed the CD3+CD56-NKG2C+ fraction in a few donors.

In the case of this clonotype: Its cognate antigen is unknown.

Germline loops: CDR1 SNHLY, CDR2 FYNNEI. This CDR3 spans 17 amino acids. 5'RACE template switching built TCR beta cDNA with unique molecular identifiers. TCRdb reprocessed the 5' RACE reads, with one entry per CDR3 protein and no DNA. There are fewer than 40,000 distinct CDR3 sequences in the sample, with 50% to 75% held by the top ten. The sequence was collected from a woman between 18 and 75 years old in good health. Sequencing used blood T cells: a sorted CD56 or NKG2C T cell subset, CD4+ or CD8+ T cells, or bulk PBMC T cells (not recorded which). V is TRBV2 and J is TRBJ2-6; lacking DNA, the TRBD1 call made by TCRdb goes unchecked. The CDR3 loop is CAKLRTVQSSGANVLTF.